Each of the 25 T cell receptor beta chains below was sequenced from the same sample in a study of CD8 T cells in ankylosing spondylitis. TCRdb analysed the 5' RACE reads with MiXCR anew, one entry per CDR3 protein. The sample records some 240,000 distinct CDR3 sequences, about 9.1% being singletons. Sequenced: blood, either unsorted or a sorted T cell fraction (not recorded which). These receptor sequences come from a male donor with ankylosing spondylitis or in good health (not recorded which).

There are many counts of this clonotype. The chain is built from TRBV20-1 and TRBJ2-1, with 11 bases identical to TRBD2. Per the germline V gene, CDR1 is DFQATT and CDR2 is SNEGSKA (reference sequence). The CDR3 spans 13 residues. V lost 5 bases, J lost 9 bases, and 6 bases stayed unmatched. The CDR3 here is CSALTSGKVEQFF. CDR3 DNA: TGCAGTGCTCTGACTAGCGGGAAGGTTGAGCAGTTCTTC.

This clonotype showed up many times. The chain links TRBV4-2 to TRBJ1-6, with no clear D. This CDR3 has 18 amino acids. CDR1 is LGHNA, CDR2 YNFKEQ, per germline. The V gene lost 3 bases and the J gene lost 0 bases, with 15 bases spanning the gap. The CDR3 DNA sequence: TGTGCCAGCAGCCAGATGTATATCCAGAGCTCCTATAATTCACCCCTCCACTTT. This encodes CASSQMYIQSSYNSPLHF.

There are many counts of this clonotype. The chain has TRBV20-1 and TRBJ1-5; no reliable D call. Germline V gene sequence: CDR1 DFQATT, CDR2 SNEGSKA (reference sequence). Trimming removed 3 bases at V and 0 bases at J, with 15 bases between. The CDR3 length is 16 residues. The DNA for the CDR3 is TGCAGTGCTAGCCCCTCCCAGTCCTATAGCAATCAGCCCCAGCATTTT. Translated: CSASPSQSYSNQPQHF.

The rearrangement joins TRBV30 to TRBJ1-1, with D unresolved. CDR3 length: 13 amino acids. The germline gives CDR1 GTSNPN, CDR2 SVGIG (reference sequence). V dropped 5 bases and J dropped 0 bases, with 10 bases sitting between them. The CDR3 here is CAWAFPLNTEAFF. In nucleotides, the CDR3 is TGTGCCTGGGCCTTCCCATTGAACACTGAAGCTTTCTTT.

The table lists this clonotype with many counts. This sequence joins TRBV12-3 or TRBV12-4 and TRBJ2-2, with D unresolved. V lost 1 base and J lost 1, with 4 bases in between. The CDR3 consists of 14 residues. The CDR3 protein is CASSLGRNTGELFF. The CDR3 coding sequence is TGTGCCAGCAGTTTAGGCAGGAACACCGGGGAGCTGTTTTTT.

This clonotype was recorded at least ten times. Likely a read error: the CDR3 ends without its conserved phenylalanine or tryptophan. No DNA is shown, since the ends of the CDR3 on it are uncertain; the CDR3 is the one TCRdb lists. The genes are TRBV5-6 and TRBJ1-1; no check of the table's D call, TRBD1, against the DNA was made. The CDR3 is 8 residues long, ends included. Germline V lookup: CDR1 SGHDT, CDR2 YYEEEE. The CDR3 spells CASSGRDP.

As to this clonotype: A much more abundant neighbour one base away suggests this may be a read error. The rearrangement uses TRBV11-3 and TRBJ2-1, with D maybe TRBD2 (6 bases). The germline V and J ends were trimmed by 5 bases and 8 bases, with 7 bases remaining between them. Germline V gene lookup returns CDR1 SGHNT and CDR2 YENEEA. This CDR3 contains 11 residues. CDR3 sequence: CASSRGYEQFF. CDR3 DNA sequence: TGTGCCAGCAGCCGGGGGTATGAGCAGTTCTTC.

This clonotype was seen repeatedly, ten times or more. The J gene is TRBJ1-1, the V gene TRBV5-7; 9 bases fit TRBD1. TRBV5-7 is placed among ORFs of uncertain function. J lost 1 base, V lost 4 bases, and 8 bases had no gene match. The CDR3 is 16 residues long. The CDR3 sequence: CASSTGQGKQNTEAFF. CDR3 in DNA: TGTGCCAGCAGCACGGGACAGGGAAAGCAGAACACTGAAGCTTTCTTT.

Ten or more counts support this clonotype. The chain combines TRBV29-1 with TRBJ2-3, with 9 positions matching TRBD1. Germline trimming cut 3 bases from V and 4 bases from J; bases unmatched to any gene: 20. The CDR3 extends over 19 amino acids. CDR1 and CDR2 (germline): SQVTM, ANQGSEA. The CDR3 nucleotides are TGCAGCGTTGAGGGCGCCACACGAACCGGGACAGGGCGCGCAGATACGCAGTATTTT. Amino acid sequence: CSVEGATRTGTGRADTQYF.

J is TRBJ2-1 and V is TRBV20-1; 9 bases align to TRBD2. V dropped 2 bases and J dropped 7; count of bases not matched to a gene: 15. The CDR3 length is 17 residues. Looked up from germline, CDR1 is DFQATT and CDR2 is SNEGSKA (reference sequence). CDR3 in amino acids: CSARRVAFLAGVNEQFF. CDR3 nucleotides: TGCAGTGCTAGAAGGGTCGCCTTTTTAGCGGGAGTAAATGAGCAGTTCTTC.

This chain connects TRBV5-1 to TRBJ2-7, with 7 positions matching TRBD2. Germline-derived CDR1 and CDR2 are SGHRS and YFSETQ. The CDR3 is made up of 16 amino acids. Trimming removed 4 bases from V and 0 bases from J; junction bases left unmatched: 10. In DNA form, the CDR3 reads TGCGCCAGCAGCCCTGGTTCTAGCGGCCTCTCCTACGAGCAGTACTTC. This gives the protein CASSPGSSGLSYEQYF.

This clonotype was counted ten times or more. The chain has TRBV20-1 and TRBJ2-1; 9 nucleotides align to TRBD2. The CDR3 extends over 16 amino acids. Germline lookup yields CDR1 DFQATT and CDR2 SNEGSKA (reference sequence). With 5 bases clipped from V and 5 bases from J, the junction kept 13 bases outside the gene matches. CDR3 sequence (DNA): TGCAGTGCTCCCCAGCGGGGGGCATGGCTGAACAATGAGCAGTTCTTC. It specifies CSAPQRGAWLNNEQFF.

This clonotype was found a few times. The rearrangement uses TRBV5-6 and TRBJ2-3, with 9 bases identical to TRBD2. Germline CDR1 reads SGHDT; CDR2 reads YYEEEE. CDR3 length: 16 amino acids. V lost 2 bases, J lost 2 bases, and 6 bases stayed unmatched. The CDR3 nucleotides read TGTGCCAGCAGCTTCCCTTTAGCGGGGGACACAGATACGCAGTATTTT. This gives the protein CASSFPLAGDTDTQYF.

This clonotype was observed many times. V usage is TRBV6-2 or TRBV6-3 and J usage is TRBJ2-7, with unresolved D. Germline V gene sequence: CDR1 MNHEY, CDR2 SVGEGT. Trimming took 6 bases from V and 9 from J, leaving 15 bases between them. The CDR3 extends over 12 amino acids. CDR3 sequence reads: CASSPFTSAQYF. The CDR3 DNA is TGTGCCAGCAGCCCCTTTACTTCCGCGCAGTACTTC.

In its sample, this clonotype was seen many times. The J gene is TRBJ2-5, the V gene TRBV5-1, with no clear D. This CDR3 spans 15 amino acids. Germline assignment: CDR1 SGHRS and CDR2 YFSETQ. Trimming took 0 bases from V and 2 from J, leaving 11 bases between them. The CDR3 loop is CASSLARYPQETQYF. CDR3 bases: TGCGCCAGCAGCTTGGCCCGTTATCCGCAAGAGACCCAGTACTTC.

This clonotype showed up many times. V and J are TRBV10-3 and TRBJ2-5; 10 bases are a match to TRBD1. The CDR3 spans 16 residues. CDR1 and CDR2 (germline): ENHRY, SYGVKD. The V and J ends lost 3 bases and 5 bases, in that order; junction bases with no gene match: 9. CDR3 sequence: CAISDEMTGGKETQYF. The CDR3 nucleotides read TGTGCCATCAGTGATGAGATGACAGGGGGCAAGGAGACCCAGTACTTC.

This clonotype appeared many times. The chain links TRBV5-1 to TRBJ1-1; 7 bases match TRBD1. The CDR3 is 14 residues long. Losses at the gene ends were 4 bases for V and 4 bases for J; bases not matched to a gene: 7. CDR1 SGHRS and CDR2 YFSETQ come from the germline V gene. This chain's CDR3 is CASSPTGTSTEAFF. In DNA, the CDR3 is TGCGCCAGCAGCCCGACAGGGACTTCCACTGAAGCTTTCTTT.

This clonotype was recorded a few times. The chain is built from TRBV3-1 and TRBJ2-7; 8 positions agree with TRBD2. Germline CDR1 is LGHDT and CDR2 is YNNKEL (reference sequence). The CDR3 consists of 14 residues. V shed 3 bases, J shed 5 bases, and the junction held 6 bases outside the gene matches. The CDR3 DNA sequence: TGTGCCAGCAGCCACGGACTAGCCACGGACGAGCAGTACTTC. It specifies CASSHGLATDEQYF.

The chain employs TRBV27 and TRBJ2-3; tentative D call: TRBD1 (6 bases). The V and J ends lost 5 bases and 4 bases respectively, with 19 bases between them. The CDR3 spans 16 residues. Per germline, CDR1 MNHEY and CDR2 SMNVEV (reference sequence). This CDR3 reads CASSATGTPDADTQYF. CDR3 coding DNA: TGTGCCAGCAGTGCCACCGGGACACCTGATGCAGATACGCAGTATTTT.

This clonotype was counted ten times or more. The chain recombines TRBV6-2 or TRBV6-3 with TRBJ2-2; no clear D. The germline V gene has CDR1 MNHEY and CDR2 SVGEGT. Trimming took 0 bases from V and 6 from J, leaving 5 bases between them. This CDR3 is built from 13 residues. The CDR3 region has the DNA TGTGCCAGCAGTTACTCGGCGCCCGGGGAGCTGTTTTTT. This codes for CASSYSAPGELFF.

In this sample, this clonotype turned up a few times. This chain links TRBV7-3 with TRBJ2-3; TRBD2 is a possible D gene (5 bases). The CDR3 runs 12 residues. V lost 6 bases to trimming and J lost 7 bases, with 11 bases between them. The germline V gene encodes CDR1 SGHTA and CDR2 FQGTGA. The CDR3 DNA reads TGTGCCAGCAGTCCGGACGGGAATACGCAGTATTTT. Its protein is CASSPDGNTQYF.

This clonotype turned up a few times. The CDR3 region has the DNA TGTGCCTGGAGCTATTTAGCGGAATCGAACACCGGGGAGCTGTTTTTT. Translation gives CAWSYLAESNTGELFF. The V call is TRBV30, the J call TRBJ2-2, with D maybe TRBD2 (6 bases). Germline V gene data show CDR1 as GTSNPN and CDR2 as SVGIG (reference sequence). Between the trimmed V and J ends, which lost 3 bases and 0 bases, there was a span of 14 bases. The CDR3 is 16 residues long. The full variable domain, in which reference TRBV30 and TRBJ2-2 provide the parts outside the CDR3, is SQTIHQWPATLVQPVGSPLSLECTVEGTSNPNLYWYRQAAGRGLQLLFYSVGIGQISSEVPQNLSASRPQDRQFILSSKKLLLSDSGFYLCAWSYLAESNTGELFFGEGSRLTVL.

This clonotype was found a few times. Here the CDR3 reads CASSLSGVLMASYNEQFF. In nucleotides, the CDR3 is TGTGCCAGCAGTTTATCGGGGGTTCTGATGGCCTCCTACAATGAGCAGTTCTTC. This chain uses TRBV27 with TRBJ2-1; D may be TRBD1 or TRBD2 (5 bases each). Trimming shortened V by 0 bases and J by 0 bases, and 15 bases separated the two germline ends. The length of the CDR3 is 18 residues. In germline, CDR1 is MNHEY, CDR2 SMNVEV (reference sequence).

This clonotype was picked up many times. This sequence joins TRBV11-2 and TRBJ1-1, with D possibly being TRBD1 (6 bases). The CDR3 length is 18 residues. Germline CDR1 SGHAT, CDR2 FQNNGV. V was pared by 4 bases and J by 6 bases, with 27 bases between. Here the CDR3 DNA reads TGTGCCAGCAGCTCAAATGTCGAGGGGGGCTTGTTTCCCGCTGAAGCTTTCTTT. The encoded protein is CASSSNVEGGLFPAEAFF.

DNA for the CDR3: TGCAGTGGTCGGACAGGGGGAGAGACCCAGTACTTC. As protein: CSGRTGGETQYF. The V call is TRBV20-1, the J call TRBJ2-5; 10 bases line up with TRBD1. The trim removed 7 bases at V and 4 bases at J, leaving 3 bases unmatched. This CDR3 region has 12 residues. Germline V CDR1 and CDR2: DFQATT, SNEGSKA (reference sequence).